This T cell receptor (beta chain) was recovered during a study of blood T cell repertoires in COVID-19. Study-level information: Donors in the United States, Italy and Spain gave samples during acute or convalescent COVID-19. PBMCs, B-cell-depleted T cells, or T cells were the source of the cDNA or gDNA that made up the material.

As processed by the authors: Reference gene primer amplification gave estimated nucleated cell counts. The repertoire was sequenced with immunoSEQ multiplex PCR; TCRdb's copy has only in-frame clones and lacks some. The V and J calls and clone size are taken from that table; D and trimming were inferred from the DNA. This sample carries roughly 390,000 clones, 85% of them seen once, and the ten largest clones take roughly 3.6%. Trimming took off 4 bases at V and 3 bases at J, with 7 bases between the two ends. Germline V gives CDR1 SQVTM, CDR2 ANQGSEA. This CDR3 has 12 amino acids. The V call is TRBV29-1, the J call TRBJ2-4; tentative D call: TRBD2 (6 bases). The clonotype comes from a woman between 18 and 29 years old with acute or convalescent COVID-19. Sequenced material: peripheral blood. CDR3 in DNA: TGCAGCGTTGGGGAGGTCAAAAACATTCAGTACTTC. Its translation: CSVGEVKNIQYF. The full variable domain, rest sourced from reference TRBV29-1 and TRBJ2-4, is SAVISQKPSRDICQRGTSLTIQCQVDSQVTMMFWYRQQPGQSLTLIATANQGSEATYESGFVIDKFPISRPNLTFSTLTVSNMSPEDSSIYLCSVGEVKNIQYFGAGTRLSVL.